A single TCR beta chain is shown here with its context. By flow cytometry, patients selected for sequencing had shown an expansion of CD8+CD57+ cells. The germline CDR1 and CDR2 sequences are DFQATT and SNEGSKA (reference sequence). Trimming cost V 2 bases and J 1 base; bases outside gene matches: 1. The CDR3 runs 13 residues. The data are from a study of CD8+CD57+ T cells in acquired aplastic anemia. Profiles of TCR beta VDJ and CDR3 were generated from a genomic DNA template. TCRdb fed the reads into MiXCR, producing one record per CDR3 protein. The repertoire has around 430,000 distinct CDR3 sequences, 25% to 40% of them found once; the top ten carry around 0.82%.

The sequencing input was sorted CD4+, CD8+, or CD8+CD57+ T cells (not recorded which) from PBMCs. J is TRBJ1-1 and V is TRBV20-1; 7 positions match TRBD1. The receptor comes from a human donor with aplastic anemia. The CDR3 DNA reads as TGCAGTGCTAGAAGGACAGGGAACACTGAAGCTTTCTTT. This sequence encodes CSARRTGNTEAFF.